This TCR beta chain was sequenced in a study of identical twins. Each donor was a healthy Caucasian. This clonotype showed up just a few times. The antigen is not known. Study-level points and caveats: Cross-sectional statistics, not tracking of the same donors, supported the conclusions. It was possible that invariant MAIT and iNKT cells partly confounded the zero-insertion analyses. Models underestimated TCR alpha sharing (out-of-frame) in monozygotic twins.

CDR3 length: 16 amino acids. The germline CDR1 and CDR2 sequences are SGHAT and FQNNGV. V trimming: 2 bases; J trimming: 3 bases; junction bases outside the gene matches: 5. A single record per CDR3 protein comes from TCRdb applying MiXCR to the 5' RACE reads. This sample has some 600,000 distinct CDR3 sequences, with just over 7% found just once. These records were also assigned to another study, of yellow fever vaccine responses in identical twins.

Specimen: PBMCs. This receptor was obtained from a woman between 18 and 30 years old in good health. This chain links TRBV11-2 with TRBJ2-2; 8 bases align to TRBD2. The CDR3 sequence: CASSLTGGLDTGELFF. The CDR3 DNA reads TGTGCCAGCAGCTTAACGGGGGGGCTGGACACCGGGGAGCTGTTTTTT.